These 20 T cell receptor beta chains were sequenced from one sample in a study of T cell repertoires in cytomegalovirus infection. TCRdb processed the reads anew with MiXCR; each CDR3 protein has one entry. The sample shows approximately 100,000 distinct CDR3 sequences, 20% to 30% of them seen only once. The sequenced sample was CD8+ T cells from PBMCs. The receptors come from a human donor in good health (CMV status not recorded). Some clones in this sample may be carry-over from other donors' samples.

CDR3 sequence (DNA): TGTGCCAGCAGCCCCACAGGGGGCGCTTCCTACGAGCAGTACTTC. Residues: CASSPTGGASYEQYF. The gene calls are TRBV9 and TRBJ2-7, with 9 bases identical to TRBD1. V lost 4 bases and J lost 1; bases outside the gene matches: 6. CDR1 and CDR2 from the germline V gene are SGDLS and YYNGEE. CDR3 length: 15 residues.

This chain connects TRBV9 to TRBJ1-6, with D possibly being TRBD1 (5 bases). Germline V gene sequence: CDR1 SGDLS, CDR2 YYNGEE. The CDR3 has 13 amino acids. Deletions cut 4 bases from V and 11 bases from J, with 13 bases between. The CDR3 loop is CASSPGLGAPLHF. CDR3 coding DNA: TGTGCCAGCAGCCCCGGTCTGGGGGCACCCCTCCACTTT.

There are many counts of this clonotype. This rearrangement joins TRBV7-2 to TRBJ1-4; possible D gene TRBD1, 5 bases. Germline CDR1 reads SGHTA; CDR2 reads FQGNSA. Trimming took off 5 bases at V and 3 bases at J, with 7 bases between the two ends. The CDR3 spans 13 residues. In DNA form, the CDR3 reads TGTGCCAGCAGCCGGGGGGCTAATGAAAAACTGTTTTTT. This encodes CASSRGANEKLFF.

This clonotype has just a few counts. The chain carries TRBV7-3 and TRBJ2-1, with TRBD2 matching 11 bases. The CDR3 sequence is 16 residues long. The V segment lost 5 bases and the J segment 6 bases; nucleotides outside the gene matches: 9. Per the germline V gene, CDR1 is SGHTA and CDR2 is FQGTGA. CDR3 region: CASSPTTSGDINEQFF. In DNA, the CDR3 is TGTGCCAGCAGCCCCACGACTAGCGGGGATATCAATGAGCAGTTCTTC.

The V gene is TRBV4-3, the J gene TRBJ1-2; weak D call: TRBD1 (6 bases). Trimming shortened V by 0 bases and J by 4 bases, and 12 bases separated the two germline ends. This CDR3 comprises 15 residues. Germline V gene data show CDR1 as LGHNA and CDR2 as YSLEER. The CDR3 sequence: CASSQDPGALYGYTF. The CDR3 DNA reads as TGCGCCAGCAGCCAAGATCCGGGGGCCCTCTATGGCTACACCTTC.

A word on this clonotype: With a much larger clone just one base away, this may be a read error. The chain combines TRBV27 with TRBJ1-1; D is perhaps TRBD1 (5 bases). The CDR3 has 15 amino acids. Germline CDR1 reads MNHEY; CDR2 reads SMNVEV (reference sequence). V shed 5 bases and J shed 5 bases, with 18 bases lying between them. The DNA of the CDR3 is TGTGCCAGCAGTCCTGACTCGAGGGGATGTACTGAAGCTTTCTTT. Translating it yields CASSPDSRGCTEAFF.

This clonotype was seen ten or more times. The chain combines TRBV7-3 with TRBJ2-7; weak D call: TRBD2 (6 bases). V lost 1 base to trimming and J lost 6 bases, with 10 bases between them. The CDR3 sequence is 13 residues long. Per germline, CDR1 SGHTA and CDR2 FQGTGA. CDR3 amino acids: CASSLKLASEQYF. The CDR3 DNA is TGTGCCAGCAGCTTAAAACTAGCATCCGAGCAGTACTTC.

The sample holds a few counts of this clonotype. J is TRBJ2-7 and V is TRBV12-5; D unresolved. This CDR3 spans 12 amino acids. The germline gives CDR1 LGHNT, CDR2 FRNRAP. Trimming removed 7 bases from V and 0 bases from J, with 7 bases in between. CDR3: CASEGPSYEQYF. The CDR3 bases are TGTGCTAGTGAAGGCCCCTCCTACGAGCAGTACTTC.

This clonotype was observed at least ten times. J is TRBJ2-5 and V is TRBV28; 15 nucleotides align to TRBD2. J was trimmed by 1 base and V by 3 bases; bases with no gene match: 12. This CDR3 has 20 amino acids. CDR1 and CDR2 from the germline V gene are MDHEN and SYDVKM. DNA of the CDR3: TGTGCCAGCAGTTTCTCGGGACTAGCGGGGGGAGAAGGCCTCCAAGAGACCCAGTACTTC. Amino acids: CASSFSGLAGGEGLQETQYF.

This clonotype was picked up many times. The chain recombines TRBV28 with TRBJ1-5; weak D call: TRBD1 (5 bases). This CDR3 has 15 amino acids. CDR1 and CDR2 (germline): MDHEN, SYDVKM. V gave up 3 bases and J gave up 0 bases, with 9 bases separating them. Here the CDR3 reads CASSLIRGSNQPQHF. The CDR3 nucleotides read TGTGCCAGCAGTTTGATTAGGGGTAGCAATCAGCCCCAGCATTTT.

The V call is TRBV7-9, the J call TRBJ2-1; TRBD2 matches 9 bases. CDR3 size: 17 residues. V shed 5 bases, J shed 9 bases, and the junction held 17 bases outside the gene matches. The germline V gene encodes CDR1 SEHNR and CDR2 FQNEAQ (reference sequence). CDR3 region: CASSPTLGLASSGEQFF. DNA for the CDR3: TGTGCCAGCAGCCCGACCCTCGGACTAGCGAGTTCAGGTGAGCAGTTCTTC.

The chain recombines TRBV5-6 with TRBJ1-6; 8 positions match TRBD1. This CDR3 is 14 amino acids long. The germline gives CDR1 SGHDT, CDR2 YYEEEE. V dropped 4 bases and J dropped 11; count of bases not matched to a gene: 8. The CDR3 DNA sequence: TGTGCCAGCAGCCGGGGGGACAGGAATACACCCCTCCACTTT. Amino acid sequence: CASSRGDRNTPLHF.

The chain uses TRBV24-1 and TRBJ2-5; D gene uncertain. The germline CDR1 and CDR2 sequences are KGHDR and SFDVKD. The V end was cut by 0 bases, the J end by 3 bases, with 13 bases between. The CDR3 extends over 16 amino acids. The CDR3 sequence is CATSDLIAGEEETQYF. The CDR3 DNA is TGTGCCACCAGTGATTTGATTGCAGGCGAGGAAGAGACCCAGTACTTC.

The table lists this clonotype with a few counts. This sequence joins TRBV6-6 and TRBJ2-7; 7 bases are shared with TRBD1. J lost 0 bases, V lost 6 bases, and 5 bases had no gene match. Germline assignment: CDR1 MNHNY and CDR2 SVGAGI (reference sequence). The CDR3 length is 14 residues. The CDR3 DNA sequence: TGTGCCAGCAGCATAGGGGGCTTCTCCTACGAGCAGTACTTC. This gives the protein CASSIGGFSYEQYF.

The CDR3 loop is CASSFLPGQAFYGYTF. CDR3 bases: TGTGCCAGCAGTTTCCTACCGGGACAGGCGTTCTATGGCTACACCTTC. V gene TRBV6-2 or TRBV6-3 combines with J gene TRBJ1-2, with 8 bases fitting TRBD1. V was pared by 4 bases and J by 4 bases, with 11 bases of the junction left unmatched. Germline-derived CDR1 and CDR2 are MNHEY and SVGEGT. The CDR3 is 16 amino acids.

The sample holds a few counts of this clonotype. V and J are TRBV5-1 and TRBJ2-7; 8 bases fit TRBD1. The CDR3 runs 14 residues. The germline CDR1 and CDR2 sequences are SGHRS and YFSETQ. The trim removed 4 bases at V and 3 bases at J, leaving 6 bases unmatched. The chain's CDR3 is CASSERQGNYEQYF. The CDR3 nucleotides read TGCGCCAGCAGCGAACGACAGGGGAACTACGAGCAGTACTTC.

This clonotype was picked up a small number of times. The rearrangement uses TRBV3-1 and TRBJ2-7, with D perhaps matching TRBD2 (6 bases). The CDR3 sequence is 17 residues long. V lost 3 bases to trimming and J lost 4 bases, with 22 bases between them. Germline assignment: CDR1 LGHDT and CDR2 YNNKEL (reference sequence). This CDR3 is CASSHRSGLPWNYEQYF. CDR3 DNA: TGTGCCAGCAGCCATCGTTCGGGACTCCCTTGGAATTACGAGCAGTACTTC.

This clonotype was seen a handful of times. This chain connects TRBV12-5 to TRBJ2-1, with 15 bases lining up with TRBD2. Germline CDR1 and CDR2: LGHNT and FRNRAP. The ends lost 9 bases at V and 7 bases at J; junction bases unmatched: 4. The CDR3 covers 14 residues. CDR3: CASGLAGGWNEQFF. CDR3 DNA sequence: TGTGCTAGCGGACTAGCGGGAGGGTGGAATGAGCAGTTCTTC.

The table lists this clonotype with many counts. The chain has TRBV7-9 and TRBJ2-2; no firm D call. CDR1 is SEHNR, CDR2 FQNEAQ, per germline (reference sequence). The CDR3 is 13 residues long. Trimming shortened V by 6 bases and J by 1 base, and 6 bases separated the two germline ends. The CDR3 here is CASRTMNTGELFF. Here the CDR3 DNA reads TGTGCCAGCAGGACCATGAACACCGGGGAGCTGTTTTTT.

This clonotype was recorded a few times. The V and J genes are TRBV19 and TRBJ2-7; TRBD2 matches 8 bases. This CDR3 has 14 residues. Germline values: CDR1 LNHDA, CDR2 SQIVND (reference sequence). The V and J ends lost 5 bases and 4 bases, in that order; junction bases with no gene match: 7. Written as DNA, the CDR3 is TGTGCCAGTAGTGCAGCGGGGGCTTCGTACGAGCAGTACTTC. Translated, it gives CASSAAGASYEQYF.